The 5 T cell receptor beta chains presented below share a single source sample, sequenced in a study of blood T cell repertoires in COVID-19. This table comes from immunoSEQ multiplex PCR, and its TCRdb copy is limited to in-frame clones, with some not included. There are 4,500 to 5,500 clones in the sample; about 76% occur only once, and about 37% lies in the top ten. The sequencing sample was made of peripheral blood. The source is a human donor in a cohort sampled during active COVID-19.

The V call is TRBV10-3, the J call TRBJ1-6, with 7 bases that match TRBD1. The CDR3 is made up of 17 amino acids. Losses at the gene ends were 5 bases for V and 6 bases for J; bases not matched to a gene: 13. In germline, CDR1 is ENHRY, CDR2 SYGVKD. CDR3 coding DNA: TGTGCCATCAGTCAAACTGGAGGGGGACAGTTTAATTCACCCCTCCACTTT. It codes for CAISQTGGGQFNSPLHF.

This clone turned up a few times. The same CDR3 arises from other DNA sequences in this sample as well. V gene TRBV4-3 combines with J gene TRBJ2-7; 8 nucleotides match TRBD1. Germline V gene lookup returns CDR1 LGHNA and CDR2 YSLEER. V lost 0 bases and J lost 7; bases outside the gene matches: 2. The CDR3 is 13 residues long. CDR3 amino acids: CASSQDRGLEQYF. In DNA form, the CDR3 reads TGCGCCAGCAGCCAAGACAGGGGGCTTGAGCAGTACTTC.

This clone has just a few counts. V usage is TRBV10-3 and J usage is TRBJ2-2; the match to TRBD2 covers 7 bases. The V segment lost 4 bases and the J segment 6 bases; nucleotides outside the gene matches: 2. The germline gives CDR1 ENHRY, CDR2 SYGVKD. The CDR3 covers 13 residues. The CDR3 DNA sequence: TGTGCCATCAGTGTGACTAGCTCCGGGGAGCTGTTTTTT. Its translation is CAISVTSSGELFF.

The chain uses TRBV6-6 and TRBJ2-5; D is possibly TRBD2 (6 bases). Germline CDR1 is MNHNY and CDR2 is SVGAGI (reference sequence). Trimming left V 7 bases short and J 2 bases short, with 17 bases between. CDR3 length: 15 residues. CDR3: CASKGVGGEQETQYF. The CDR3 bases are TGTGCCAGCAAAGGGGTTGGCGGGGAACAAGAGACCCAGTACTTC.

This clone qualifies as medium-sized. Within the sample, other DNA sequences also encode this same CDR3. The chain recombines TRBV4-3 with TRBJ1-1; tentatively, D is TRBD1 (6 bases). With 0 bases removed from V and 5 bases from J, the gap between germline ends came to 13 bases. Germline-derived CDR1 and CDR2 are LGHNA and YSLEER. There are 15 residues in the CDR3. CDR3 region: CASSQDKGVRTEAFF. In nucleotides, the CDR3 is TGCGCCAGCAGCCAAGATAAGGGGGTACGTACTGAAGCTTTCTTT.